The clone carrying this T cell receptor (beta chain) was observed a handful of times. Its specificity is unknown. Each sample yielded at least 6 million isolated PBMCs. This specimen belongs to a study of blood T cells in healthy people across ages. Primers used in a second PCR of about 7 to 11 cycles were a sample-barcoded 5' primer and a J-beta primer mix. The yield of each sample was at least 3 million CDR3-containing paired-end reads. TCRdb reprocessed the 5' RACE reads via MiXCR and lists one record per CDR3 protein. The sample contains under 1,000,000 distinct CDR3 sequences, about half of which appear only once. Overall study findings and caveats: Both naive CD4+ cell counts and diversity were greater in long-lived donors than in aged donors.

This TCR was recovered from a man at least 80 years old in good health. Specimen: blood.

The CDR3, as DNA: TGTGCCAGCAGCCCGGGACTAGCGGGAGAGTGGCAGTTCTTC. It specifies CASSPGLAGEWQFF. The V gene is TRBV9, the J gene TRBJ2-1; 14 positions agree with TRBD2. The germline V gene has CDR1 SGDLS and CDR2 YYNGEE. The CDR3 runs to 14 residues. The V gene end was trimmed by 4 bases and the J gene end by 12 bases; junction bases not matched to a gene: 6.